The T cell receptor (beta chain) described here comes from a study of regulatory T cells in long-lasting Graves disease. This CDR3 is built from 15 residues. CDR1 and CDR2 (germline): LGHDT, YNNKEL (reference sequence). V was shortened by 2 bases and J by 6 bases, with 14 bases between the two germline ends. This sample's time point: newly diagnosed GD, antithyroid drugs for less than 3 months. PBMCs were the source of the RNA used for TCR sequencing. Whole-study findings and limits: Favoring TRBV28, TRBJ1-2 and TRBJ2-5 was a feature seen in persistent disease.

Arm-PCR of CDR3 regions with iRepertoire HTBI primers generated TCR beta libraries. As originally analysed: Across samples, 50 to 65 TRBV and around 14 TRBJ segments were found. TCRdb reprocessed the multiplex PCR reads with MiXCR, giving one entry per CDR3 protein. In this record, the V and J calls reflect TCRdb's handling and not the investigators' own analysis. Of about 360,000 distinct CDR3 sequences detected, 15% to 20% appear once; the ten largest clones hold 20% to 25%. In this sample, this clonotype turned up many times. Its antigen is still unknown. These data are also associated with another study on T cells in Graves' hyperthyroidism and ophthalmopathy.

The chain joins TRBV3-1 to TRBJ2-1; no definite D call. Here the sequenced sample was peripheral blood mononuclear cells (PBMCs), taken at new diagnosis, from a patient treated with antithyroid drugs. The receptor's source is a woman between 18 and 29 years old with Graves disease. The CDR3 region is CASSQTWALSNEQFF. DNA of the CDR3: TGTGCCAGCAGCCAAACCTGGGCCCTGAGCAATGAGCAGTTCTTC.